These T cell receptor beta chains were read from a single sample in a study of shared T cell receptors in the human thymus. Method: immunoSEQ multiplex PCR; TCRdb's copy keeps in-frame clones and lacks some. The sample includes about 660,000 clones, around nine tenths seen only once; the top ten take around 0.0099%. The same sample was also used in a study of human thymus T cells.

Source material: thymocytes. These TCRs come from a boy in the first two years of life with a congenital heart defect. Each CDR3 is given without its conserved first and last residue. A D gene is named only where the DNA matches it firmly. Size is stated for part of the rows, as once, few or many counts, or as a class when the clone is expanded.

size: NA
D: TRBD1
V: TRBV12-5
CDR3: ASGLAGQGEGVLGNTIY

size: NA
D: TRBD1
V: TRBV7-2
CDR3: ASPFRVPGQFSGANVLT

size: NA
D: TRBD2
V: TRBV7-2
CDR3: ASSLRTSAEQY

size: NA
D: NA
V: TRBV27
CDR3: ASPGGDNSNQPQH

size: NA
D: TRBD2
V: TRBV10-3
CDR3: AISSNSGRAEETQY

size: few
D: TRBD2
V: TRBV30
CDR3: AWSVGLAGQTYEQY

size: NA
D: TRBD1
V: TRBV27
CDR3: ASSPGQRSYEQY

size: NA
D: TRBD2
V: TRBV4-3
CDR3: ASSQRASGRAETQY

size: NA
D: NA
V: TRBV2
CDR3: ASSGRGAGPLH

size: NA
D: TRBD2
V: TRBV4-1
CDR3: ASSLSLRREVYNEQF

size: NA
D: NA
V: TRBV4-2
CDR3: ASSQGGISGPQF

size: NA
D: NA
V: TRBV5-4
CDR3: ASSLRRRVVENYGYT

size: once
D: TRBD2
V: TRBV11-1
CDR3: ASSLADPSGASYEQY

size: NA
D: NA
V: TRBV4-1
CDR3: ASSQDPHRADYEQY

size: NA
D: NA
V: TRBV14
CDR3: ASSQAGRGARGYT

size: few
D: NA
V: TRBV14
CDR3: ASSQVTGNTGELF

size: NA
D: NA
V: TRBV29-1
CDR3: SVVRRQGNMNTEAF

size: NA
D: TRBD2
V: TRBV6-6
CDR3: ASEGTSGNTDTQY

size: once
D: NA
V: TRBV29-1
CDR3: SVEPTYFHGYT

size: NA
D: TRBD1
V: TRBV5-1
CDR3: ASSQGGTGDNEQF

size: NA
D: NA
V: TRBV6-1
CDR3: ASSPDSASNYGYT

size: NA
D: NA
V: TRBV7-9
CDR3: ASTAGEDTQY

size: NA
D: NA
V: TRBV19
CDR3: ASTGVRGDHSGANVLT

size: NA
D: NA
V: TRBV20-1
CDR3: SCSGTREQY

size: NA
D: TRBD1
V: TRBV19
CDR3: ASSTGRGPQETQY

size: NA
D: TRBD2
V: TRBV11-2
CDR3: ASSPPLLAEDYEQY

size: once
D: NA
V: TRBV5-4
CDR3: ASSLVVARLSSYNEQF

size: NA
D: TRBD1
V: TRBV5-4
CDR3: ASSFGVSVGTGDQPQH

size: few
D: NA
V: TRBV10-3
CDR3: AISDRGAEKLF

size: NA
D: TRBD2
V: TRBV6-4
CDR3: ARGRVAGENGKAYEQY

size: NA
D: NA
V: TRBV27
CDR3: ASIPSDRVPSNTGELF

size: once
D: TRBD2
V: TRBV6-1
CDR3: ASSEGRLAATDTQY

size: NA
D: NA
V: TRBV30
CDR3: AWSGQPYQETQY

size: NA
D: TRBD1
V: TRBV15
CDR3: ATSSKQGAQPSYEQY

size: NA
D: TRBD1
V: TRBV4-1
CDR3: ASSQAYRGQGTNTEAF

size: NA
D: NA
V: TRBV2
CDR3: ASREGGTLNQPQH